This TCR beta chain was captured by sequencing in a study of technical replicates of blood from a handful of donors. The method was immunoSEQ multiplex PCR; TCRdb's version includes in-frame clones alone and lacks a portion of them. The data contain about 80,000 clones, approximately 93% of them seen just once; the ten biggest clones take up less than 0.5%. In germline, CDR1 is PRHDT, CDR2 FYEKMQ (reference sequence). The V end was cut by 8 bases, the J end by 1 base, with 14 bases between. There are 15 residues in the CDR3. This TCR came from a human donor in good health. The sample was T cells isolated from PBMCs. The chain joins TRBV13 to TRBJ1-4; no clear D. The CDR3 loop is CASGRVDLTNEKLFF. DNA for the CDR3: TGTGCCAGCGGCAGAGTAGACTTAACTAATGAAAAACTGTTTTTT.